This entry features one TCR beta chain sequence. Its target is unknown. CDR1 and CDR2 (germline): SGHTA, FQGNSA. The length of the CDR3 is 14 residues. Trimming left V 4 bases short and J 6 bases short, with 16 bases between. MiXCR, run by TCRdb on the reads, gives a single entry per CDR3 protein. The table lists some 590,000 distinct CDR3 sequences, just under 40% of them singletons, with 48% in the top ten. This record comes from a study of T cell repertoires in cytomegalovirus infection. Broader study findings: Cumulated frequencies of public TCR beta families served to identify carriers of CMV plus the relevant HLA.

The genes are TRBV7-2 and TRBJ2-7, with unresolved D. The sequencing used cultured PBMCs, collected from culture after CMV antigen stimulation. This receptor was taken from a human donor in good health (CMV status not recorded). Some clones in this sample may be carry-over from other donors' samples. CDR3: CASSSGASWSEQYF. The CDR3 bases are TGTGCCAGCAGCTCGGGTGCTAGTTGGTCCGAGCAGTACTTC.